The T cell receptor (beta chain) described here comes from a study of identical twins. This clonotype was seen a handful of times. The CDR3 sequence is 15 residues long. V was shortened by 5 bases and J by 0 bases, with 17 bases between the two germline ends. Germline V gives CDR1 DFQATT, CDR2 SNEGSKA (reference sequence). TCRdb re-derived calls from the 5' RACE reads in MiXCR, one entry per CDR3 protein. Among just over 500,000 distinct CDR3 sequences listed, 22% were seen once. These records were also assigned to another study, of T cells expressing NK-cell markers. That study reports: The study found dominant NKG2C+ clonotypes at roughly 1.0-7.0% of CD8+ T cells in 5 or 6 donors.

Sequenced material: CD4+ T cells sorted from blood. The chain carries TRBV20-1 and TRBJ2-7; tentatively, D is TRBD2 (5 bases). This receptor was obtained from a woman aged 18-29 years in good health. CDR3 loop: CSALGSYPISYEQYF. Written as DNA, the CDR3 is TGCAGTGCTCTAGGGAGTTATCCAATCTCCTACGAGCAGTACTTC.